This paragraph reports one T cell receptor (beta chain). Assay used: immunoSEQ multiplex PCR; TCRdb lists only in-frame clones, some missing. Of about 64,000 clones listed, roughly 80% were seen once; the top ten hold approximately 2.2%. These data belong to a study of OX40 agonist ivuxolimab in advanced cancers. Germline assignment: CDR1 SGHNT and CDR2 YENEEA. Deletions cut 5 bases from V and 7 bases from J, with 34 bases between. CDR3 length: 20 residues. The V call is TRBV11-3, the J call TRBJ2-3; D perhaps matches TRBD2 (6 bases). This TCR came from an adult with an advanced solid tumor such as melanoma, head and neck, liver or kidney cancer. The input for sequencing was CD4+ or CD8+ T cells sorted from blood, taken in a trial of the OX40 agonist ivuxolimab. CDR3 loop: CASSPGDFFGISSPGNTQYF. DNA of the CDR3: TGTGCCAGCAGCCCGGGGGATTTTTTTGGGATTTCCTCTCCCGGTAATACGCAGTATTTT.